This is a list of T cell receptor beta chains from one sample in a study of identical twins. TCRdb used MiXCR to reprocess the 5' RACE reads, holding one entry per CDR3 protein. This sample carries 690,000 or so distinct CDR3 sequences, around 8.6% of them seen once, and the ten largest clones take around 0.95%. These sequences were also reported in another study, on yellow fever vaccine responses in identical twins.

Sequencing was carried out using PBMCs. These receptors were obtained from a woman aged 18-29 years in good health. CDR3s include the opening cysteine and the closing phenylalanine or tryptophan. A D gene is named only where the DNA matches it firmly. Expanded clones are given a class, and other clones once, few, many or no size at all.

D gene	J gene	V gene	clone size	CDR3 DNA	CDR3 protein
-	TRBJ2-3	TRBV6-5	few	TGTGCCAGCAGTTACGGAACGGGGGGCCCTTGGGGCACAGATACGCAGTATTTT	CASSYGTGGPWGTDTQYF
TRBD1	TRBJ2-3	TRBV5-1	few	TGCGCCAGCAGCTTACCGGGCCAGGGGGCAGATACGCAGTATTTT	CASSLPGQGADTQYF
-	TRBJ2-3	TRBV24-1	many	TGTGCCACCAGTGATTACCGGGGAGCGGATACGCAGTATTTT	CATSDYRGADTQYF
TRBD1	TRBJ2-7	TRBV20-1	few	TGCAGTGCTAGAGCTCCGGACAGGGATTACGAGCAGTACTTC	CSARAPDRDYEQYF
TRBD2	TRBJ2-1	TRBV20-1	-	TGCAGTGCTCTTATGACTAGCGGGGGATACAATGAGCAGTTCTTC	CSALMTSGGYNEQFF
-	TRBJ2-5	TRBV5-1	-	TGCGCCAGCAGCTTGGTACTTTCTGGGGAGACCCAGTACTTC	CASSLVLSGETQYF
-	TRBJ2-3	TRBV18	-	TGTGCCAGCTCACCAAGGGCGGATAGCACAGATACGCAGTATTTT	CASSPRADSTDTQYF
-	TRBJ2-2	TRBV28	-	TGTGCCAGCAGTCAACAGGTTCCCGGGGAGCTGTTTTTT	CASSQQVPGELFF
TRBD1	TRBJ2-1	TRBV24-1	-	TGTGCCACCAGTGACCGAAAGGACAGGGGTAATGAGCAGTTCTTC	CATSDRKDRGNEQFF
-	TRBJ1-6	TRBV5-1	many	TGCGCCAGCAGCTTGGTCAGTCCGGATTCACCCCTCCACTTT	CASSLVSPDSPLHF
-	TRBJ2-5	TRBV5-1	-	TGCGCCAGCAGCTTGGAAGGCGTCTCGGAGACCCAGTACTTC	CASSLEGVSETQYF
TRBD2	TRBJ2-3	TRBV20-1	few	TGCAGTGCTAGAGAGCCTAGCGGGAACCCAGATACGCAGTATTTT	CSAREPSGNPDTQYF
-	TRBJ2-1	TRBV5-5	many	TGTGCCAGCAGCTCGGACGGACTCCACACTTCGGAGCAGTTCTTC	CASSSDGLHTSEQFF
TRBD2	TRBJ2-1	TRBV4-2	-	TGTGCCAGCAGCCAATCCCTAGGACTAGCGGGAGGTATGAGCTCCTACAATGAGCAGTTCTTC	CASSQSLGLAGGMSSYNEQFF
TRBD2	TRBJ2-7	TRBV10-1	-	TGCGCCAGCAGTTGGGAGACTAGCGGGAGGATAAACGAGCAGTACTTC	CASSWETSGRINEQYF